This TCR beta chain was observed in a study of T cells in localized non-small cell lung cancer. Study-wide points: Appearance in adjacent lung was seen for a median approximately 59 of the top 100 tumor clones. Investigators sequenced only a single tumor region, leaving heterogeneity possible.

Using immunoSEQ multiplex PCR, the repertoire was profiled, and TCRdb retains in-frame clones only, with some absent. The sample lists roughly 33,000 clones, roughly 86% occurring once. Remarks on this clone: Its target is not known.

Trimming took 5 bases from V and 2 from J, leaving 16 bases between them. The germline V gene has CDR1 SEHNR and CDR2 FQNEAQ (reference sequence). The CDR3 sequence is 16 residues long. This receptor was obtained from a woman aged 35 to 70 with stage I lung adenocarcinoma. The chain recombines TRBV7-9 with TRBJ1-5; maybe TRBD1 (6 bases). Specimen: peripheral blood, collected before any cancer treatment. CDR3 sequence (DNA): TGTGCCAGCAGCCCCCAGAGGGAGGGGGGCAATCAGCCCCAGCATTTT. Its protein is CASSPQREGGNQPQHF. Full variable domain (missing parts from reference TRBV7-9 and TRBJ1-5): DTGVSQNPRHKITKRGQNVTFRCDPISEHNRLYWYRQTLGQGPEFLTYFQNEAQLEKSRLLSDRFSAERPKGSFSTLEIQRTEQGDSAMYLCASSPQREGGNQPQHFGDGTRLSIL.